Shown below are 26 T cell receptor beta chains from a single sample sequenced in a study of OX40 agonist ivuxolimab in advanced cancers. Some clones are missing from TCRdb's copy, which holds only in-frame ones; the method was immunoSEQ multiplex PCR. The sample consists of over 85,000 clones, 91% of them appearing once. The input for sequencing was CD4+ or CD8+ T cells sorted from blood, taken in a trial of the OX40 agonist ivuxolimab. The receptor source for this set is an adult with an advanced solid tumor such as melanoma, head and neck, liver or kidney cancer.

DNA of the CDR3: TGTGCCAGCAACCCCAGGGCGGGGGGAAACACCATATATTTT. Translating it yields CASNPRAGGNTIYF. The rearrangement links TRBV21-1 to TRBJ1-3. TRBV21-1 is assigned pseudogene status. The CDR3 sequence is 14 residues long.

The rearrangement links TRBV18 to TRBJ2-5, with no clear D. This CDR3 contains 15 residues. With 2 bases removed from V and 5 bases from J, the gap between germline ends came to 15 bases. CDR1 and CDR2 (germline): KGHSH, LQKENI. The CDR3 DNA is TGTGCCAGCTCACCAGCCAGCCTAAGGAAGGAGACCCAGTACTTC. Protein sequence: CASSPASLRKETQYF.

The rearrangement joins TRBV28 to TRBJ1-4, with D perhaps matching TRBD1 (5 bases). Trimming removed 4 bases at V and 7 bases at J, with 16 bases between. CDR1 is MDHEN, CDR2 SYDVKM, per germline. The CDR3 has 15 amino acids. The CDR3 DNA reads as TGTGCCAGCAGTTATAGCCAGGGTTCTTCTGAAAAACTGTTTTTT. Amino acids: CASSYSQGSSEKLFF. The full variable domain, in which reference TRBV28 and TRBJ1-4 provide the parts outside the CDR3, is DVKVTQSSRYLVKRTGEKVFLECVQDMDHENMFWYRQDPGLGLRLIYFSYDVKMKEKGDIPEGYSVSREKKERFSLILESASTNQTSMYLCASSYSQGSSEKLFFGSGTQLSVL.

V and J are TRBV4-2 and TRBJ2-5, with D unresolved. CDR3 size: 13 residues. The V gene lost 1 base and the J gene lost 1 base, with 4 bases spanning the gap. From germline, CDR1 is LGHNA and CDR2 YNFKEQ. The DNA for the CDR3 is TGTGCCAGCAGCCAAGCCTCCCAAGAGACCCAGTACTTC. Amino acid sequence: CASSQASQETQYF.

This sequence joins TRBV29-1 and TRBJ2-1; 7 bases line up with TRBD2. V gave up 7 bases and J gave up 12 bases; unmatched junction bases: 9. Germline V gene data show CDR1 as SQVTM and CDR2 as ANQGSEA. This CDR3 is built from 11 residues. The CDR3 sequence is CSAGRQAGQFF. DNA for the CDR3: TGCAGCGCCGGGAGGCAGGCAGGGCAGTTCTTC.

This clone came up a few times. V usage is TRBV27 and J usage is TRBJ2-4; D tentatively fits TRBD1 or TRBD2 (5 bases each). In germline, CDR1 is MNHEY, CDR2 SMNVEV (reference sequence). Deletions cut 0 bases from V and 4 bases from J, with 10 bases between. The CDR3 sequence is 15 residues long. CDR3 amino acids: CASSLSFGGKNIQYF. The CDR3 region has the DNA TGTGCCAGCAGTTTATCTTTTGGGGGAAAAAACATTCAGTACTTC.

This clone was seen only once. The gene calls are TRBV9 and TRBJ2-3; maybe TRBD2 (6 bases). The CDR3 has 16 residues. Germline CDR1 SGDLS, CDR2 YYNGEE. V was cut by 0 bases and J by 0 bases, with 11 bases left in between. The CDR3: CASSVDGRTSTDTQYF. The CDR3 DNA reads TGTGCCAGCAGCGTAGACGGGAGAACTAGCACAGATACGCAGTATTTT.

This clone was counted a few times. The chain carries TRBV28 and TRBJ2-6; no firm D call. V dropped 9 bases and J dropped 1 base, with 7 bases sitting between them. The germline gives CDR1 MDHEN, CDR2 SYDVKM. The CDR3 is 13 residues long. For the CDR3, the DNA is TGTGCCAGTGTAAGGTCTGGGGCCAACGTCCTGACTTTC. Translating gives CASVRSGANVLTF.

The chain recombines TRBV19 with TRBJ2-5; 8 bases line up with TRBD1. This CDR3 is built from 14 residues. Per the germline V gene, CDR1 is LNHDA and CDR2 is SQIVND (reference sequence). Losses at the gene ends were 2 bases for V and 5 bases for J; bases not matched to a gene: 4. CDR3 protein: CASSIRTGSETQYF. CDR3 nucleotide sequence: TGTGCCAGTAGTATACGGACAGGGTCGGAGACCCAGTACTTC.

The chain recombines TRBV5-1 with TRBJ2-7, with D tentatively TRBD2 (5 bases). The CDR3 has 14 residues. Trimming left V 3 bases short and J 6 bases short, with 16 bases between. Germline V gene lookup returns CDR1 SGHRS and CDR2 YFSETQ. CDR3 sequence: CASSYGSSRAEQYF. Written as DNA, the CDR3 is TGCGCCAGCAGCTACGGGTCCTCGAGGGCCGAGCAGTACTTC.

The gene calls are TRBV6-1 and TRBJ2-7; D call uncertain. V lost 3 bases, J lost 1 base, and 4 bases lay in between. Germline lookup yields CDR1 MNHNS and CDR2 SASEGT. The CDR3 consists of 12 residues. CDR3 residues: CASSDTSYEQYF. The CDR3 DNA reads as TGTGCCAGCAGTGACACTTCCTACGAGCAGTACTTC.

This chain links TRBV9 with TRBJ2-5; D assignment may be TRBD1 or TRBD2 (5 bases each). CDR1 SGDLS and CDR2 YYNGEE come from the germline V gene. The V end was cut by 4 bases, the J end by 1 base, with 11 bases between. The CDR3 extends over 14 amino acids. Here the CDR3 DNA reads TGTGCCAGCAGCAAGGGGACCACCCAAGAGACCCAGTACTTC. Protein: CASSKGTTQETQYF.

The chain is built from TRBV20-1 and TRBJ1-1; D is unclear. Per germline, CDR1 DFQATT and CDR2 SNEGSKA (reference sequence). The ends were cut back, 2 bases at V and 11 bases at J, with 12 bases in the middle. The CDR3 runs 11 residues. CDR3 in amino acids: CSARRVASAFF. As DNA, the CDR3 is TGCAGTGCTAGAAGGGTCGCCAGTGCTTTCTTT.

This clone is a singleton in its sample. V and J are TRBV19 and TRBJ2-3; 9 bases map to TRBD2. V lost 7 bases, J lost 5 bases, and 7 bases stayed unmatched. Germline values: CDR1 LNHDA, CDR2 SQIVND (reference sequence). This CDR3 spans 14 amino acids. CDR3 nucleotide sequence: TGTGCCAGTAAGACTAGCGGCATGAGAGATACGCAGTATTTT. Translated: CASKTSGMRDTQYF.

In DNA, the CDR3 is TGTGCCAGCAGCTTAGCGCACTACGAGCAGTACTTC. Translating it yields CASSLAHYEQYF. The rearrangement uses TRBV7-2 and TRBJ2-7; D ambiguous. CDR3 length: 12 amino acids. Trimming stripped 0 bases from V and 3 bases from J, with 3 bases between. CDR1 and CDR2 from the germline V gene are SGHTA and FQGNSA.

Comments on this clone: A junction end diverges from the germline sequence, so it may reflect a read error. This chain links TRBV19 with TRBJ2-2; TRBD2 matches at 15 bases. Germline CDR1 reads LNHDA; CDR2 reads SQIVND (reference sequence). The CDR3 sequence is 19 residues long. This CDR3 is CASSLDNPGLAGGTGELFF. The CDR3 DNA is TGTGCCAGTAGTTTAGACAATCCGGGACTAGCGGGGGGAACCGGGGAGCTGTTTTTT.

This clone showed up just once. The chain employs TRBV18 and TRBJ2-5; 7 bases are a match to TRBD1. Looked up from germline, CDR1 is KGHSH and CDR2 is LQKENI. The CDR3 covers 15 residues. V dropped 2 bases and J dropped 3; count of bases not matched to a gene: 6. CDR3 nucleotide sequence: TGTGCCAGCTCACCATTCGGGACAGCTAAAGAGACCCAGTACTTC. Its protein is CASSPFGTAKETQYF.

This chain uses TRBV19 with TRBJ2-5; 8 nucleotides match TRBD1. CDR3 size: 13 residues. From germline, CDR1 is LNHDA and CDR2 SQIVND (reference sequence). Trimming cost V 6 bases and J 5 bases; bases outside gene matches: 5. CDR3 residues: CASRDRVGETQYF. CDR3 nucleotides: TGTGCCAGTAGGGACAGGGTCGGGGAGACCCAGTACTTC. The full variable domain, completed using reference TRBV19 and TRBJ2-5, is DGGITQSPKYLFRKEGQNVTLSCEQNLNHDAMYWYRQDPGQGLRLIYYSQIVNDFQKGDIAEGYSVSREKKESFPLTVTSAQKNPTAFYLCASRDRVGETQYFGPGTRLLVL.

This clone showed up just once. In DNA, the CDR3 is TGTGCCAGCAGCAGGACAGGGGTAACTGAAGCTTTCTTT. It codes for CASSRTGVTEAFF. The rearrangement joins TRBV6-5 to TRBJ1-1; TRBD1 matches 9 bases. Germline V gene lookup returns CDR1 MNHEY and CDR2 SVGAGI. The CDR3 contains 13 residues. The V segment lost 6 bases and the J segment 5 bases; nucleotides outside the gene matches: 4.

This clone occurred once. The gene calls are TRBV4-3 and TRBJ2-7; D is possibly TRBD1 or TRBD2 (5 bases each). From germline, CDR1 is LGHNA and CDR2 YSLEER. V gave up 2 bases and J gave up 6 bases, with 11 bases separating them. The length of the CDR3 is 13 residues. CDR3 residues: CASSQTPGTEQYF. CDR3 nucleotides: TGCGCCAGCAGCCAAACCCCAGGGACCGAGCAGTACTTC.

The chain carries TRBV9 and TRBJ2-5; D is unresolved. V was shortened by 0 bases and J by 1 base, with 7 bases between the two germline ends. The germline V gene encodes CDR1 SGDLS and CDR2 YYNGEE. This CDR3 contains 14 residues. The CDR3 bases are TGTGCCAGCAGCGTAGGCCGGCTCCAAGAGACCCAGTACTTC. Its translation: CASSVGRLQETQYF.

V usage is TRBV11-2 and J usage is TRBJ2-3; TRBD2 aligns across 10 bases. This CDR3 is built from 13 residues. Germline values: CDR1 SGHAT, CDR2 FQNNGV. J lost 11 bases, V lost 4 bases, and 6 bases had no gene match. Here the CDR3 DNA reads TGTGCCAGCAGCTCGCCTAGCGGGAGAGTGCAGTATTTT. It codes for CASSSPSGRVQYF. Together with reference TRBV11-2 and TRBJ2-3, the CDR3 gives the full variable domain: EAGVAQSPRYKIIEKRQSVAFWCNPISGHATLYWYQQILGQGPKLLIQFQNNGVVDDSQLPKDRFSAERLKGVDSTLKIQPAKLEDSAVYLCASSSPSGRVQYFGPGTRLTVL.

The genes are TRBV28 and TRBJ1-5; D is possibly TRBD1 (5 bases). This CDR3 contains 15 residues. Deletions cut 3 bases from V and 4 bases from J, with 13 bases between. Germline values: CDR1 MDHEN, CDR2 SYDVKM. The CDR3 is CASSLGTLGNQPQHF. The CDR3 DNA is TGTGCCAGCAGTTTGGGGACCCTTGGGAATCAGCCCCAGCATTTT.

V is TRBV10-1 and J is TRBJ2-3; D possibly matches TRBD1 or TRBD2 (5 bases each). There are 16 residues in the CDR3. V was pared by 4 bases and J by 1 base, with 15 bases between. Germline V gene sequence: CDR1 WNHNN, CDR2 SYGVQD (reference sequence). CDR3 DNA: TGCGCCAGCAGTGGAGGGGTCAGCGATCGCACAGATACGCAGTATTTT. It specifies CASSGGVSDRTDTQYF.

The rearrangement joins TRBV18 to TRBJ2-1; TRBD1 matches at 7 bases. The V and J ends lost 4 bases and 3 bases, in that order; junction bases with no gene match: 0. Germline V gene lookup returns CDR1 KGHSH and CDR2 LQKENI. This CDR3 is 13 amino acids long. CDR3 loop: CASSRQGYNEQFF. In DNA, the CDR3 is TGTGCCAGCTCACGACAGGGCTACAATGAGCAGTTCTTC.

The V call is TRBV7-8, the J call TRBJ2-2; 10 bases are a match to TRBD1. The trim removed 5 bases at V and 2 bases at J, leaving 5 bases unmatched. The CDR3 is made up of 16 amino acids. CDR1 and CDR2 (germline): SGHVS, FQNEAQ. CDR3 DNA sequence: TGTGCCAGCAGCCGAGAGACAGGGGGCAACACCGGGGAGCTGTTTTTT. This translates into CASSRETGGNTGELFF.